This is a list of T cell receptor beta chains from one sample in a study of OX40 agonist ivuxolimab in advanced cancers. Sequencing used immunoSEQ multiplex PCR; TCRdb keeps in-frame clones, though not all of them. Of some 62,000 clones listed, approximately 90% are singletons. The sample here was CD4+ or CD8+ T cells sorted from blood, taken in a trial of the OX40 agonist ivuxolimab. The receptors shown here come from an adult with an advanced solid tumor such as melanoma, head and neck, liver or kidney cancer. The CDR3 runs from the conserved cysteine through the conserved F or W.

13 | TRBV27 | CASGGPVYNEQFF
16 | TRBV19 | CASSMGHLGITYEQYF
15 | TRBV5-6 | CASSLMGAPDNEQFF
13 | TRBV27 | CASSFSGVYGYTF
17 | TRBV5-1 | CASSWPEEGAYGNTIYF
17 | TRBV7-2 | CASSLQLAGGHSETQYF
15 | TRBV7-6 | CASSLASGAMYEQYF
15 | TRBV6-4 | CASSDQAGACYEQYF
16 | TRBV9 | CASSVKVAGPNNEQFF
13 | TRBV29-1 | CSATGLSNYGYTF
18 | TRBV25-1 | CASSGSSGRGRLGYEQYF
14 | TRBV4-1 | CASSQDWETGELFF
13 | TRBV6-1 | CASSISWTGELFF
14 | TRBV27 | CASSFSANTGELFF
15 | TRBV7-6 | CASSLDRGLDREQFF
14 | TRBV6-1 | CASSEGDDTGELFF
14 | TRBV6-1 | CASSAELLRFGYTF
18 | TRBV7-6 | CASSLDPMGLGNTGELFF
15 | TRBV27 | CASGVAGGTTEELFF
15 | TRBV27 | CASTSLGRSRETQYF
13 | TRBV2 | CATSTTEYNEQFF
16 | TRBV9 | CASSPQQSWGTDTQYF
14 | TRBV7-8 | CASNEASGYNEQFF
15 | TRBV27 | CASSFGGLNTGELFF
16 | TRBV6-5 | CASSYDSQAIGYGYTF
19 | TRBV28 | CASSLLGSAGVRERDTQYF
16 | TRBV6-6 | CASSYGGAGYTDTQYF
14 | TRBV7-9 | CASSVMDGDNEQFF
18 | TRBV4-3 | CASSQDLGASGPYNEQFF
16 | TRBV27 | CASSLSGQGVYNEQFF
16 | TRBV6-1 | CASSEMGTWADETQYF
17 | TRBV5-1 | CASSGYSSGTQTYEQYF
20 | TRBV19 | CASSNQGQGAALVGTYEQYF
13 | TRBV2 | CASLLAGVNEQFF
13 | TRBV6-5 | CASSLGETGELFF
15 | TRBV7-9 | CASSSKGANYNEQFF
11 | TRBV5-1 | CASSLDYEQYF
13 | TRBV12-5 | CASGFQVNTEAFF
13 | TRBV28 | CASSLPTRNEQFF
14 | TRBV23-1 | CASSQLIPGVEQFF
14 | TRBV27 | CASSLDSGRGEQFF
16 | TRBV6-9 | CASSYGGLAGPYEQYF